This T cell receptor (beta chain) was documented in a study of blood T cell repertoires in COVID-19 (dated by TCRdb to about 2020). At the level of the whole study: Samples covering the acute and convalescent phases of COVID-19 were provided by collaborators in the United States, Italy and Spain. The material from the prospective study consisted of cDNA or gDNA derived from T cells, B-cell-depleted T cells, or PBMCs. The dataset comprised deeply sampled blood TCRbeta repertoires from subjects exposed to, actively infected with, or recovered from COVID-19. The repertoires were made available in a free public database intended to serve as a resource for research on the immune response to SARS-CoV-2. The samples were drawn from the first 160 participants of the ongoing ImmuneRACE study and from over 950 subjects provided by 6 global collaborators. The sample metadata nearly always contained a de-identified subject ID, COVID-19 status, age in years and sex. Where available, HLA class I and class II types were obtained from metadata supplied by the sample provider rather than from assay-based typing.

Collaborating institutions collected whole blood in K2EDTA tubes following their own protocols. For TCRbeta analysis, collaborators shipped samples as frozen whole blood, isolated PBMCs, or DNA extracted from either of those sample types. Overall results and qualifications from the work: Clinical and demographic metadata were provided uncurated, with the amount varying by source and participant.

TCRbeta CDR3 regions were amplified from genomic DNA by means of the immunoSEQ Assay, a bias-controlled multiplex PCR. From the authors' description of their analysis: The number of nucleated cells in each sample was estimated by amplification of reference gene primers within the assay. To quantify the absolute abundance of each unique TCRbeta CDR3 rearrangement, sequence reads were collapsed and filtered. Productive Simpson clonality was computed per sample as the square root of Simpson's diversity index over productive rearrangements. TCRdb's version of the immuneACCESS table is confined to in-frame rearrangements and falls short of the full clone set. An unresolved V gene accounts for under half of the shortfall where checked; the remainder is of unknown origin. The V and J calls and clone size come from that table; D and trimming were worked out from the DNA. In this sample the table shows approximately 110,000 clones, about 85% of which occur a single time. The ten largest clonotypes hold 2% to 2.5% of the sample.

This clone was recorded many times. Its antigen specificity is not known. One base away there is no much larger clone; base qualities are not given. Reading from cysteine to phenylalanine, the CDR3 counts 14 amino acids. The kept DNA is CDR3 alone, 42 bases in frame from the first base. V is shortened by 5 bases, J by 2 bases, and the region joining them spans 10 bases. From a lookup of the germline V gene (reference sequence), CDR1 and CDR2 are LGHDT and YNNKEL. Sequenced material: peripheral blood. The TCR originated in a human donor in a cohort sampled during active COVID-19. This sequence uses TRBV3-1 (or the pseudogene TRBV3-2) and TRBJ2-1, with an unclear D gene assignment. The CDR3 here reads CASSTTAAYNEQFF. The nucleotides read TGTGCCAGCAGCACAACGGCGGCCTACAATGAGCAGTTCTTC.